This T cell receptor (beta chain) was recovered during a study of T cell changes during pregnancy in multiple sclerosis. Sequencing was performed with immunoSEQ multiplex PCR; in TCRdb, only in-frame clones are kept and a portion is missing. The profile shows about 59,000 clones, 93% of them singletons. The germline gives CDR1 SGHRS, CDR2 YFSETQ. Trimming removed 0 bases at V and 3 bases at J, with 10 bases between. This CDR3 region has 14 residues. The V gene is TRBV5-1, the J gene TRBJ2-7, with D possibly being TRBD2 (6 bases). The source material was CD4+ T cells from peripheral blood mononuclear cells, sampled before pregnancy. The clonotype was recovered from a female donor with multiple sclerosis, enrolled in a pregnancy study. The CDR3 sequence is CASSLVGGDYEQYF. The CDR3 bases are TGCGCCAGCAGCTTGGTAGGCGGGGACTACGAGCAGTACTTC.